This entry lists 5 T cell receptor beta chains sequenced from one sample in a study of blood T cell repertoires in COVID-19. Data came from immunoSEQ multiplex PCR; TCRdb stores just in-frame clones and leaves some out. The sample records around 250,000 clones, 70% to 90% being singletons. The sample was peripheral blood. These receptors all come from a man between 60 and 70 years old who had recovered from COVID-19.

The chain couples TRBV2 to TRBJ2-2; 9 nucleotides line up with TRBD1. In germline, CDR1 is SNHLY, CDR2 FYNNEI. The CDR3 length is 16 residues. The V gene end was trimmed by 5 bases and the J gene end by 7 bases; junction bases not matched to a gene: 11. CDR3 region: CASSSGTGRLSGELFF. DNA for the CDR3: TGTGCCAGCAGTTCCGGGACAGGGAGACTTAGCGGGGAGCTGTTTTTT.

CDR3 bases: TGTGCCAGCAGGCTAGGCGGGGAATTCACCACAGATACGCAGTATTTT. It encodes CASRLGGEFTTDTQYF. This rearrangement joins TRBV27 to TRBJ2-3; possible D gene TRBD2, 6 bases. This CDR3 is built from 16 residues. Germline V CDR1 and CDR2: MNHEY, SMNVEV (reference sequence). The V and J ends lost 6 bases and 2 bases respectively, with 18 bases between them.

V usage is TRBV29-1 and J usage is TRBJ2-7, with a weak D call TRBD1 (5 bases). Germline CDR1 is SQVTM and CDR2 is ANQGSEA. CDR3 length equals 16 residues. Deletions cut 3 bases from V and 3 bases from J, with 21 bases between. The DNA for the CDR3 is TGCAGCGTTGAGGGAACCGGCCAGGGCACCTACTACGAGCAGTACTTC. As protein: CSVEGTGQGTYYEQYF.

The genes are TRBV5-1 and TRBJ2-7; D perhaps matches TRBD2 (7 bases). Germline V gene data show CDR1 as SGHRS and CDR2 as YFSETQ. Trimming took 4 bases from V and 5 from J, leaving 19 bases between them. The CDR3 is 15 amino acids. CDR3 sequence reads: CASSRTGWGGDEQYF. Here the CDR3 DNA reads TGCGCCAGCAGCCGCACAGGGTGGGGAGGGGACGAGCAGTACTTC.

V gene TRBV29-1 combines with J gene TRBJ2-5; maybe TRBD2 (6 bases). This CDR3 region has 12 residues. V lost 3 bases to trimming and J lost 4 bases, with 9 bases between them. Germline V CDR1 and CDR2: SQVTM, ANQGSEA. The CDR3 bases are TGCAGCGTTGAGGAGGGAATAGAGACCCAGTACTTC. This gives the protein CSVEEGIETQYF.